This T cell receptor beta chain was profiled in a study of long-term antiretroviral therapy in people with HIV. Study-wide points: Spans of CDR3 length were tighter for HIV repertoires than for controls.

A remark on this clone: Its target is not known.

The assay used was immunoSEQ (version v3.0), run at survey level. Profiling relied on immunoSEQ multiplex PCR, and the TCRdb table lists in-frame clones only, not all of them. The repertoire includes nearly 20,000 clones, 75% to 90% of them detected once, and around 11% sits in the top ten. The content of samples before DNA extraction was roughly 0.95-11 million cryopreserved PBMC. The sample consisted of unsorted PBMCs, taken 0.2 years after starting antiretroviral therapy. The clonotype was recovered from a woman aged 40 to 49 with HIV.

CDR3: CASSPQGDLYEQYF. CDR3 DNA sequence: TGTGCCAGTAGTCCTCAGGGTGACCTTTACGAGCAGTACTTC. The chain has TRBV19 and TRBJ2-7, with D perhaps TRBD1 (5 bases). The ends were cut back, 5 bases at V and 4 bases at J, with 15 bases in the middle. This CDR3 is 14 amino acids long. CDR1 is LNHDA, CDR2 SQIVND, per germline (reference sequence).